One and the same sample provided the 26 T cell receptor beta chains below, sequenced in a study of human T cells and chemical hapten exposure. As to time point: pre-sensitization, week 0. Treatment specified: therapeutic diphenylcyclopropenone sensitization with weekly scalp DPC. TCRdb used MiXCR to reprocess the RACE reads, holding one entry per CDR3 protein. The sample records fewer than 140,000 distinct CDR3 sequences, less than 15% being singletons. This material consisted of whole blood, taken in connection with sensitization to the hapten diphenylcyclopropenone (DPC). Every receptor here comes from a woman between 45 and 60 years old with alopecia areata. Some clones in this sample may be carry-over from other donors' samples.

In this sample, this clonotype turned up a few times. The chain has TRBV7-9 and TRBJ2-3; D may correspond to TRBD1 or TRBD2 (5 bases each). The germline V gene has CDR1 SEHNR and CDR2 FQNEAQ (reference sequence). The CDR3 runs to 16 residues. V was shortened by 5 bases and J by 2 bases, with 17 bases between the two germline ends. The CDR3 coding sequence is TGTGCCAGCAGCCCCCCCAAGAGAGGGACCACAGATACGCAGTATTTT. The encoded protein is CASSPPKRGTTDTQYF.

This clonotype has just a few counts. J is TRBJ2-7 and V is TRBV5-1; D remains unclear. Germline CDR1 and CDR2: SGHRS and YFSETQ. The CDR3 is made up of 12 amino acids. The germline V and J ends were trimmed by 5 bases and 5 bases, with 11 bases remaining between them. DNA of the CDR3: TGCGCCAGCAGTAGGCAGTCGGACGAGCAGTACTTC. It codes for CASSRQSDEQYF.

V usage is TRBV12-3 or TRBV12-4 and J usage is TRBJ2-2; TRBD1 matches 7 bases. V gave up 7 bases and J gave up 2 bases; unmatched junction bases: 7. The CDR3 sequence is 15 residues long. As DNA, the CDR3 is TGTGCCAGCACCCCGGGACAGATTAACACCGGGGAGCTGTTTTTT. This gives the protein CASTPGQINTGELFF.

Concerning this clonotype: This may arise from a read error, as a much more abundant clone is one base away. This sequence joins TRBV12-3 or TRBV12-4 and TRBJ2-7; tentatively, D is TRBD1 (5 bases). The CDR3 runs to 13 residues. The CDR3 nucleotides are TGTGCCAGCAGATTAGGGGATCCCTACGAGCAGTACTTC. Translating gives CASRLGDPYEQYF.

The genes are TRBV7-9 and TRBJ1-5; no firm D call. Trimming removed 1 base from V and 3 bases from J, with 7 bases in between. The CDR3 sequence is 14 residues long. CDR1 and CDR2 from the germline V gene are SEHNR and FQNEAQ (reference sequence). CDR3 residues: CASSLDTDNQPQHF. The CDR3 bases are TGTGCCAGCAGCTTAGACACGGACAATCAGCCCCAGCATTTT.

This clonotype was counted only a few times. The rearrangement joins TRBV19 to TRBJ2-7, with TRBD1 matching over 7 bases. This CDR3 spans 13 amino acids. V gave up 3 bases and J gave up 3 bases; unmatched junction bases: 2. CDR1 is LNHDA and CDR2 is SQIVND in the germline V gene (reference sequence). The DNA for the CDR3 is TGTGCCAGTAGTATTACAGGGGACTACGAGCAGTACTTC. Its protein product is CASSITGDYEQYF.

The genes are TRBV7-6 and TRBJ2-7, with a weak D call TRBD1 (6 bases). Trimming pared 5 bases from V and 4 bases from J, leaving 15 bases between. Germline CDR1 SGHVS, CDR2 FNYEAQ. This CDR3 has 14 residues. The CDR3 is CASSLGAQGYEQYF. DNA for the CDR3: TGTGCCAGCAGCCTAGGAGCACAGGGTTACGAGCAGTACTTC. Complete variable domain (other parts from reference TRBV7-6 and TRBJ2-7): GAGVSQSPRYKVTKRGQDVALRCDPISGHVSLYWYRQALGQGPEFLTYFNYEAQQDKSGLPNDRFSAERPEGSISTLTIQRTEQRDSAMYRCASSLGAQGYEQYFGPGTRLTVT.

This clonotype was detected only a few times. The rearrangement uses TRBV15 and TRBJ2-4; 14 bases match TRBD2. V lost 1 base to trimming and J lost 6 bases; unmatched junction nucleotides: 8. Germline CDR1 and CDR2: LNHNV and YYDKDF (reference sequence). This CDR3 contains 18 residues. The CDR3 loop is CATSRGGLAGVLGNIQYF. Written as DNA, the CDR3 is TGTGCCACCAGCAGAGGGGGACTAGCGGGAGTGCTAGGAAACATTCAGTACTTC.

This clonotype was counted many times. The gene calls are TRBV7-8 and TRBJ2-5; TRBD2 might be the D (5 bases). Germline CDR1 SGHVS, CDR2 FQNEAQ. V gave up 3 bases and J gave up 2 bases, with 13 bases separating them. The CDR3 is 15 amino acids. CDR3 sequence (DNA): TGTGCCAGCAGCTTCGGAGGTCGACTTCAAGAGACCCAGTACTTC. Encoded protein: CASSFGGRLQETQYF.

This clonotype was observed a few times. The rearrangement uses TRBV20-1 and TRBJ2-1; D is undetermined. The germline V and J ends were trimmed by 6 bases and 5 bases, with 2 bases remaining between them. This CDR3 spans 9 amino acids. Germline V gene sequence: CDR1 DFQATT, CDR2 SNEGSKA (reference sequence). CDR3 region: CSADNEQFF. CDR3 bases: TGCAGTGCCGACAATGAGCAGTTCTTC.

This clonotype has more than one count but fewer than ten. V usage is TRBV28 and J usage is TRBJ2-7; the D gene is possibly TRBD1 (5 bases). V was pared by 1 base and J by 9 bases, with 19 bases between. CDR1 and CDR2 (germline): MDHEN, SYDVKM. This CDR3 spans 15 amino acids. The CDR3 coding sequence is TGTGCCAGCAGTTTATTAGCCCGACAGCCGAGCAGGCAGTACTTC. Protein product: CASSLLARQPSRQYF.

In this sample, this clonotype turned up a few times. This chain links TRBV6-2 or TRBV6-3 with TRBJ2-1, with D possibly being TRBD1 or TRBD2 (5 bases each). The germline CDR1 and CDR2 sequences are MNHEY and SVGEGT. This CDR3 is 15 amino acids long. The V end lost 2 bases, the J end lost 7 bases, and 15 bases lay between the germline ends. The CDR3 DNA reads TGTGCCAGCAGTTACATCCCGGGGCTGGGGAATGAGCAGTTCTTC. Translated: CASSYIPGLGNEQFF.

In this sample, this clonotype turned up a few times. The J gene is TRBJ2-7, the V gene TRBV11-2, with 8 bases fitting TRBD2. This CDR3 comprises 14 residues. V shed 5 bases and J 9 bases; nucleotides not matched to a gene: 12. Germline lookup yields CDR1 SGHAT and CDR2 FQNNGV. The CDR3 DNA sequence: TGTGCCAGCAGCCCTCAACCGACTAGCGTCGGGCAGTACTTC. This gives the protein CASSPQPTSVGQYF.

CDR3 sequence reads: CASMRNLAQYF. In nucleotides, the CDR3 is TGTGCCAGCATGCGGAATTTGGCCCAGTACTTC. The chain employs TRBV6-1 and TRBJ2-5; D ambiguous. Germline V gives CDR1 MNHNS, CDR2 SASEGT. CDR3 size: 11 residues. Trimming removed 7 bases at V and 9 bases at J, with 12 bases between.

Only a few counts were recorded for this clonotype. J is TRBJ2-1 and V is TRBV6-5; 8 bases fit TRBD2. V was pared by 5 bases and J by 0 bases, with 3 bases of the junction left unmatched. Per the germline V gene, CDR1 is MNHEY and CDR2 is SVGAGI. The CDR3 is made up of 15 amino acids. The CDR3 DNA reads TGTGCCAGCAGTGTCGGGAGGGTCTCCTACAATGAGCAGTTCTTC. Translation gives CASSVGRVSYNEQFF.

The table lists this clonotype with a few counts. The CDR3 coding sequence is TGCGCCAGCAGCTTGGGGGACCCACCAAATCAGCCCCAGCATTTT. Encoded protein: CASSLGDPPNQPQHF. This chain joins TRBV5-1 and TRBJ1-5; a possible D gene is TRBD1 (5 bases). Trimming removed 0 bases from V and 4 bases from J, with 11 bases in between. Germline V CDR1 and CDR2: SGHRS, YFSETQ. The CDR3 has 15 residues.

The rearrangement links TRBV7-6 to TRBJ2-7; TRBD1 matches at 8 bases. V dropped 5 bases and J dropped 4; count of bases not matched to a gene: 7. This CDR3 has 14 residues. The V gene's germline CDR1 is SGHVS and CDR2 FNYEAQ. The CDR3: CASSPETGVYEQYF. In DNA form, the CDR3 reads TGTGCCAGCAGCCCTGAGACAGGGGTGTACGAGCAGTACTTC. Supplemented by reference TRBV7-6 and TRBJ2-7, the full variable domain reads GAGVSQSPRYKVTKRGQDVALRCDPISGHVSLYWYRQALGQGPEFLTYFNYEAQQDKSGLPNDRFSAERPEGSISTLTIQRTEQRDSAMYRCASSPETGVYEQYFGPGTRLTVT.

J is TRBJ1-2 and V is TRBV28; D is unresolved. Trimming removed 3 bases at V and 12 bases at J, with 8 bases between. Per the germline V gene, CDR1 is MDHEN and CDR2 is SYDVKM. The CDR3 is 10 amino acids. The CDR3 sequence is CASSLREDTF. The CDR3 nucleotides are TGTGCCAGCAGTTTGAGAGAGGACACCTTC.

The chain has TRBV28 and TRBJ2-7; the D is unclear. Germline V gives CDR1 MDHEN, CDR2 SYDVKM. This CDR3 comprises 12 residues. V dropped 4 bases and J dropped 6 bases, with 10 bases sitting between them. This chain's CDR3 is CASSWSQSEQYF. The CDR3 DNA reads TGTGCCAGCAGTTGGTCCCAGAGCGAGCAGTACTTC.

This clonotype was detected many times. V is TRBV10-3 and J is TRBJ1-3; possible D gene TRBD1, 5 bases. The V gene's germline CDR1 is ENHRY and CDR2 SYGVKD. V lost 0 bases and J 7 bases, leaving 10 bases between the germline ends. This CDR3 has 14 amino acids. The CDR3 DNA reads as TGTGCCATCAGTGAGTCACAGGTCCGGAACACCATATATTTT. Protein product: CAISESQVRNTIYF.

The chain combines TRBV27 with TRBJ2-2, with TRBD1 as a possible D gene (6 bases). The CDR3 covers 14 residues. Germline V CDR1 and CDR2: MNHEY, SMNVEV (reference sequence). V was pared by 6 bases and J by 5 bases, with 13 bases between. The CDR3 DNA follows: TGTGCCAGCAGCCCGGGGCAGGGGACCGGGGAGCTGTTTTTT. This codes for CASSPGQGTGELFF.

This clonotype was found many times. The chain couples TRBV6-6 to TRBJ2-1; D is perhaps TRBD1 (6 bases). Trimming pared 7 bases from V and 0 bases from J, leaving 19 bases between. The germline V gene encodes CDR1 MNHNY and CDR2 SVGAGI (reference sequence). The CDR3 is 17 residues long. The CDR3: CASTGTITPSSYNEQFF. The CDR3 bases are TGTGCCAGCACCGGGACAATAACACCAAGCTCCTACAATGAGCAGTTCTTC.

This clonotype was observed many times. The genes are TRBV6-5 and TRBJ1-5; the D is unclear. Germline assignment: CDR1 MNHEY and CDR2 SVGAGI. The CDR3 length is 13 residues. Trimming stripped 0 bases from V and 7 bases from J, with 7 bases between. The CDR3 region has the DNA TGTGCCAGCAGTTACTCGAGGGTGCAGCCCCAGCATTTT. This gives the protein CASSYSRVQPQHF.

There are many counts of this clonotype. The chain combines TRBV27 with TRBJ2-7; D is unclear. There are 16 residues in the CDR3. Germline V CDR1 and CDR2: MNHEY, SMNVEV (reference sequence). Trimming left V 0 bases short and J 4 bases short, with 16 bases between. The CDR3 loop reads CASSLSLPDGPYEQYF. CDR3 DNA: TGTGCCAGCAGTTTATCGCTCCCGGACGGCCCTTACGAGCAGTACTTC.

This clonotype has only a few counts. The gene calls are TRBV7-9 and TRBJ1-1; 7 nucleotides align to TRBD1. This CDR3 has 16 amino acids. CDR1 and CDR2 from the germline V gene are SEHNR and FQNEAQ (reference sequence). The V segment lost 2 bases and the J segment 1 base; nucleotides outside the gene matches: 7. The CDR3 bases are TGTGCCAGCAGCTTAACTCCGACAGGGAGGAACACTGAAGCTTTCTTT. Its protein is CASSLTPTGRNTEAFF.

CDR3 region: CATSRDWARVNTEAFF. The CDR3, as DNA: TGTGCCACCAGCAGAGATTGGGCCAGGGTGAACACTGAAGCTTTCTTT. The gene calls are TRBV15 and TRBJ1-1; perhaps TRBD1 as D (5 bases). CDR1 is LNHNV, CDR2 YYDKDF, per germline (reference sequence). The V and J ends lost 0 bases and 0 bases respectively, with 11 bases between them. The CDR3 runs 16 residues.